This T cell receptor (beta chain) was captured in a study of regulatory T cells in long-lasting Graves disease. This clonotype was seen repeatedly, ten times or more. No antigen is known for it. iRepertoire HTBI primers and Arm-PCR of CDR3 regions built TCR beta libraries. TCRdb used MiXCR to reprocess the multiplex PCR reads, holding one entry per CDR3 protein. The sample has about 540,000 distinct CDR3 sequences, about 14% seen once. The CDR3 consists of 15 residues. V lost 6 bases to trimming and J lost 6 bases; unmatched junction nucleotides: 8. The study's findings and limits: Favoring TRBV28, TRBJ1-2 and TRBJ2-5 was a feature seen in persistent disease. Study was limited to peripheral blood, excluding thyroid tissue.

Time point meaning: newly diagnosed GD, antithyroid drugs for less than 3 months. RNA extracted from PBMCs served as the sequencing template. These data were likewise used in another study, on T cells in Graves' hyperthyroidism and ophthalmopathy. In that study: Diagnoses rested on clinical symptoms, serum thyroxine and TRAb, thyroid ultrasound and orbital computed tomography. The model anticipated ophthalmopathy a median about six months pre-onset.

This chain links TRBV12-3 or TRBV12-4 with TRBJ2-2; 9 bases map to TRBD2. The clonotype was recovered from a man under 40 with Graves disease. Material: peripheral blood mononuclear cells (PBMCs), obtained at new diagnosis, from a patient treated with antithyroid drugs. CDR3 coding DNA: TGTGCCAGCAGCTTGGCTAGCGGGGTCTCCGGGGAGCTGTTTTTT. Its protein is CASSLASGVSGELFF.